The TCR beta chain described here comes from a study of blood T cell repertoires in COVID-19. Measured with immunoSEQ multiplex PCR; TCRdb has only the in-frame clones, and not every one. In the table there are 40,000 to 55,000 clones, 85% to 95% of which are singletons. This clone has only one observation. The CDR3 is 13 residues long. Trimming cost V 2 bases and J 4 bases, with 8 bases left between them. The germline V gene encodes CDR1 MDHEN and CDR2 SYDVKM. The sample was peripheral blood. The source is a man aged 45 to 65 with COVID-19, enrolled during active disease. The chain combines TRBV28 with TRBJ1-2, with no clear D. Here the CDR3 reads CASSLPQSYGYTF. CDR3 sequence (DNA): TGTGCCAGCAGTTTACCACAGAGCTATGGCTACACCTTC.